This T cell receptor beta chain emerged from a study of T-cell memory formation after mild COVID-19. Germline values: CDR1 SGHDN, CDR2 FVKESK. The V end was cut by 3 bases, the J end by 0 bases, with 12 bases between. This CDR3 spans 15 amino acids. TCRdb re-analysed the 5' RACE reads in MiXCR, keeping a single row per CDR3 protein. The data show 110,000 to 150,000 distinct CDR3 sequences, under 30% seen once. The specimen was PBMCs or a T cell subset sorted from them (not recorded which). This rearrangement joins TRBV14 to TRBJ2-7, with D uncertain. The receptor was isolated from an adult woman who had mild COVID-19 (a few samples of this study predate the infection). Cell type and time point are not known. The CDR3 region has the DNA TGTGCCAGCAGCCAGGCGGCGGCCCTCTCCTACGAGCAGTACTTC. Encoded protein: CASSQAAALSYEQYF. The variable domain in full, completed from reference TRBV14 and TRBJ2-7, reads EAGVTQFPSHSVIEKGQTVTLRCDPISGHDNLYWYRRVMGKEIKFLLHFVKESKQDESGMPNNRFLAERTGGTYSTLKVQPAELEDSGVYFCASSQAAALSYEQYFGPGTRLTVT.